This is a list of T cell receptor beta chains from one sample in a study of tumor-infiltrating lymphocytes in localized non-small cell lung cancer. Sequencing used immunoSEQ multiplex PCR; TCRdb keeps in-frame clones, though not all of them. The profile covers around 3,200 clones, with 55% to 60% appearing a single time and 10% to 15% taken by the ten largest. The sequenced sample consisted of uninvolved lung tissue not adjacent to the tumor. The receptor set was obtained from a human donor with non-small cell lung cancer. The CDR3 runs from the conserved cysteine through the conserved F or W. The D gene is left open where the match is weak. Size tells how often a clone was seen (once, few, many) or the class of an expanded clone, and some rows leave it out.

V,J,size,D,CDR3,DNA
TRBV11-2,TRBJ1-1,few,-,CASSLGVGEAFF,TGTGCCAGCAGCTTAGGTGTGGGTGAAGCTTTCTTT
TRBV27,TRBJ2-3,once,TRBD2,CASSPTSSGRTDTQYF,TGTGCCAGCAGTCCAACTTCTAGCGGGAGAACAGATACGCAGTATTTT
TRBV6-5,TRBJ1-3,once,-,CAGGSGNTIYF,TGTGCGGGGGGGTCTGGAAACACCATATATTTT
TRBV4-2,TRBJ1-5,-,-,CASSQEGVVQGFVSNQPQHF,TGTGCCAGCAGCCAAGAAGGGGTCGTGCAGGGCTTCGTTAGCAATCAGCCCCAGCATTTT
TRBV7-3,TRBJ2-2,-,-,CASSQFGFGELFF,TGTGCCAGCAGCCAGTTCGGGTTCGGGGAGCTGTTTTTT
TRBV14,TRBJ2-7,medium-sized,-,CASSQDASSGTYEQYF,TGTGCCAGCAGCCAAGATGCCTCTTCAGGGACCTACGAGCAGTACTTC
TRBV30,TRBJ1-1,-,-,CAWSDDRPSTEAFF,TGTGCCTGGAGTGACGACAGGCCGAGCACTGAAGCTTTCTTT
TRBV28,TRBJ1-2,-,TRBD1,CASSPPGQGYYGYTF,TGTGCCAGCAGTCCCCCGGGACAGGGATACTATGGCTACACCTTC
TRBV6-5,TRBJ1-2,-,-,CAGPNYGYTF,TGTGCCGGGCCGAACTATGGCTACACCTTC
TRBV6-5,TRBJ1-4,once,-,CASSYQTGFNEKLFF,TGTGCCAGCAGTTATCAGACAGGTTTTAATGAAAAACTGTTTTTT
TRBV29-1,TRBJ2-1,-,TRBD1,CSDRDRNNEQFF,TGCAGCGATAGGGACAGAAACAATGAGCAGTTCTTC
TRBV29-1,TRBJ2-7,once,TRBD1,CSVQTGISEQYF,TGCAGCGTTCAGACAGGGATAAGTGAGCAGTACTTC
TRBV7-6,TRBJ2-5,once,-,CASSLSISRQETQYF,TGTGCCAGCAGCTTATCGATATCGCGCCAAGAGACCCAGTACTTC
TRBV14,TRBJ2-3,-,-,CASSRRGTLTDTQYF,TGTGCCAGCAGCCGGAGGGGAACCCTCACAGATACGCAGTATTTT
TRBV6-5,TRBJ2-3,medium-sized,-,CASSYGGDGTQYF,TGTGCCAGCAGTTACGGGGGAGACGGTACGCAGTATTTT
TRBV27,TRBJ2-3,-,TRBD2,CASSLRPPATSVADTQYF,TGTGCCAGCAGTTTAAGGCCTCCGGCTACTAGCGTTGCAGATACGCAGTATTTT
TRBV4-2,TRBJ2-3,large,TRBD2,CASSQDRGGATDTQYF,TGTGCCAGCAGCCAAGATCGCGGGGGGGCCACAGATACGCAGTATTTT
TRBV4-3,TRBJ2-7,few,TRBD2,CASSQGTGTSGTYEQYF,TGCGCCAGCAGCCAAGGGACTGGGACTAGCGGAACCTACGAGCAGTACTTC
TRBV4-3,TRBJ2-3,large,-,CASSQEASGTDTQYF,TGCGCCAGCAGCCAAGAGGCCTCGGGAACAGATACGCAGTATTTT
TRBV29-1,TRBJ1-2,-,TRBD1,CSVEAGGGGYTF,TGCAGCGTTGAAGCAGGGGGCGGGGGCTACACCTTC
TRBV9,TRBJ2-1,-,-,CASSVEVNEQFF,TGTGCCAGCAGCGTAGAAGTTAACGAGCAGTTCTTC
TRBV19,TRBJ2-1,-,TRBD1,CASSEGQGYNEQFF,TGTGCCAGTAGTGAGGGACAGGGCTACAATGAGCAGTTCTTC
TRBV25-1,TRBJ2-7,-,TRBD2,CASGGLAGEYEQYF,TGTGCCAGCGGCGGACTAGCGGGAGAGTACGAGCAGTACTTC
TRBV9,TRBJ2-5,few,-,CASSVLGGQETQYF,TGTGCCAGCAGCGTACTTGGCGGCCAAGAGACCCAGTACTTC
TRBV20-1,TRBJ1-1,-,-,CSAGIPTEAFF,TGCAGTGCGGGTATCCCGACTGAAGCTTTCTTT
TRBV28,TRBJ1-1,-,-,CASSLLGGTEAFF,TGTGCCAGCAGTTTATTAGGGGGCACTGAAGCTTTCTTT
TRBV7-6,TRBJ2-7,-,TRBD2,CASSLESGASGGSSYEQYF,TGTGCCAGCAGCTTAGAGTCCGGGGCTAGCGGGGGTAGCTCCTACGAGCAGTACTTC
TRBV29-1,TRBJ1-1,-,-,CSVEEAGVGTEAFF,TGCAGCGTTGAAGAAGCGGGGGTGGGCACTGAAGCTTTCTTT
TRBV9,TRBJ1-1,-,-,CASSPGVGYTEAFF,TGTGCCAGCAGCCCGGGAGTGGGATACACTGAAGCTTTCTTT
TRBV19,TRBJ2-2,few,-,CASRPPLNTGELFF,TGTGCCAGTAGACCCCCTCTGAACACCGGGGAGCTGTTTTTT
TRBV29-1,TRBJ2-1,-,-,CSAQEGEQFF,TGCAGCGCCCAGGAAGGGGAGCAGTTCTTC